This T cell receptor (beta chain) was identified during a study of Graves' ophthalmopathy and Graves' hyperthyroidism. Scientists amplified the TCR beta CDR3 regions from RNA transcripts. HTBI primers were used in a first-round RT-PCR, which preceded a second-round multiplex PCR. TCRdb ran MiXCR on the multiplex PCR reads and lists one entry per CDR3 protein. The repertoire holds approximately 150,000 distinct CDR3 sequences, with roughly two fifths as singletons. The germline V gene encodes CDR1 MDHEN and CDR2 SYDVKM. The CDR3 loop spans 16 amino acids. With respect to this clonotype: A junction end diverges from the germline sequence, so it may reflect a read error.

The sample taken for sequencing was peripheral blood. The TCR sequence derives from a man between 25 and 39 years old with Graves' ophthalmopathy. This chain connects TRBV28 to TRBJ1-3, with TRBD1 matching over 7 bases. The CDR3 reads CASSAKSGGAGNTVYF. The DNA for the CDR3 is TGTGCCAGCAGCGCGAAGTCAGGGGGAGCTGGAAACACCGTATATTTT.